This T cell receptor (beta chain) was sequenced for a study of T cells in Graves' hyperthyroidism and ophthalmopathy. Study conclusions and caveats: Blood held most thyroid clonotypes expanded above 0.001 frequency.

This clonotype came up many times. Its antigen is as yet unknown. Germline V lookup: CDR1 SGHKS, CDR2 YYEKEE (reference sequence). Deletions cut 4 bases from V and 2 bases from J, with 13 bases between. The CDR3 is 14 amino acids. Using RNA transcripts as the source, TCR beta CDR3 regions were amplified. The primer set for the first-round RT-PCR of the TCR CDR3 was HTBI. TCRdb re-analysed the multiplex PCR reads in MiXCR, keeping a single row per CDR3 protein. The table lists some 690,000 distinct CDR3 sequences, approximately 15% of them singletons. Diagnostic assessment was based on clinical symptoms, serum thyroxine and TRAb, thyroid ultrasound and orbital computed tomography.

The chain is built from TRBV5-5 and TRBJ2-7; TRBD1 is a possible D gene (6 bases). The material sequenced was blood. The TCR comes from a man in his fifties with Graves' hyperthyroidism. Written as DNA, the CDR3 is TGTGCCAGCAGCCATACACAGGGCACCTACGAGCAGTACTTC. It yields the protein CASSHTQGTYEQYF.